This T cell receptor beta chain was sequenced during a study of shared clonotypes between healthy human individuals. Libraries were prepared by immunoSEQ multiplex PCR; TCRdb keeps only in-frame clonotypes and omits some of them. The data contain approximately 340,000 clones, less than 75% of them singletons. Germline assignment: CDR1 SEHNR and CDR2 FQNEAQ (reference sequence). CDR3 length equals 14 residues. V was cut by 5 bases and J by 6 bases, with 14 bases left in between. The rearrangement joins TRBV7-9 to TRBJ1-5; tentatively, D is TRBD1 (5 bases). Sequencing was carried out using memory CD4+ T cells sorted from blood. Subset defined: CD45RA-negative fraction. The TCR originated in a man aged 25-40 years in good health. In DNA form, the CDR3 reads TGTGCCAGCAGCCAGACGGGGGTCACTCAGCCCCAGCATTTT. Its translation: CASSQTGVTQPQHF.